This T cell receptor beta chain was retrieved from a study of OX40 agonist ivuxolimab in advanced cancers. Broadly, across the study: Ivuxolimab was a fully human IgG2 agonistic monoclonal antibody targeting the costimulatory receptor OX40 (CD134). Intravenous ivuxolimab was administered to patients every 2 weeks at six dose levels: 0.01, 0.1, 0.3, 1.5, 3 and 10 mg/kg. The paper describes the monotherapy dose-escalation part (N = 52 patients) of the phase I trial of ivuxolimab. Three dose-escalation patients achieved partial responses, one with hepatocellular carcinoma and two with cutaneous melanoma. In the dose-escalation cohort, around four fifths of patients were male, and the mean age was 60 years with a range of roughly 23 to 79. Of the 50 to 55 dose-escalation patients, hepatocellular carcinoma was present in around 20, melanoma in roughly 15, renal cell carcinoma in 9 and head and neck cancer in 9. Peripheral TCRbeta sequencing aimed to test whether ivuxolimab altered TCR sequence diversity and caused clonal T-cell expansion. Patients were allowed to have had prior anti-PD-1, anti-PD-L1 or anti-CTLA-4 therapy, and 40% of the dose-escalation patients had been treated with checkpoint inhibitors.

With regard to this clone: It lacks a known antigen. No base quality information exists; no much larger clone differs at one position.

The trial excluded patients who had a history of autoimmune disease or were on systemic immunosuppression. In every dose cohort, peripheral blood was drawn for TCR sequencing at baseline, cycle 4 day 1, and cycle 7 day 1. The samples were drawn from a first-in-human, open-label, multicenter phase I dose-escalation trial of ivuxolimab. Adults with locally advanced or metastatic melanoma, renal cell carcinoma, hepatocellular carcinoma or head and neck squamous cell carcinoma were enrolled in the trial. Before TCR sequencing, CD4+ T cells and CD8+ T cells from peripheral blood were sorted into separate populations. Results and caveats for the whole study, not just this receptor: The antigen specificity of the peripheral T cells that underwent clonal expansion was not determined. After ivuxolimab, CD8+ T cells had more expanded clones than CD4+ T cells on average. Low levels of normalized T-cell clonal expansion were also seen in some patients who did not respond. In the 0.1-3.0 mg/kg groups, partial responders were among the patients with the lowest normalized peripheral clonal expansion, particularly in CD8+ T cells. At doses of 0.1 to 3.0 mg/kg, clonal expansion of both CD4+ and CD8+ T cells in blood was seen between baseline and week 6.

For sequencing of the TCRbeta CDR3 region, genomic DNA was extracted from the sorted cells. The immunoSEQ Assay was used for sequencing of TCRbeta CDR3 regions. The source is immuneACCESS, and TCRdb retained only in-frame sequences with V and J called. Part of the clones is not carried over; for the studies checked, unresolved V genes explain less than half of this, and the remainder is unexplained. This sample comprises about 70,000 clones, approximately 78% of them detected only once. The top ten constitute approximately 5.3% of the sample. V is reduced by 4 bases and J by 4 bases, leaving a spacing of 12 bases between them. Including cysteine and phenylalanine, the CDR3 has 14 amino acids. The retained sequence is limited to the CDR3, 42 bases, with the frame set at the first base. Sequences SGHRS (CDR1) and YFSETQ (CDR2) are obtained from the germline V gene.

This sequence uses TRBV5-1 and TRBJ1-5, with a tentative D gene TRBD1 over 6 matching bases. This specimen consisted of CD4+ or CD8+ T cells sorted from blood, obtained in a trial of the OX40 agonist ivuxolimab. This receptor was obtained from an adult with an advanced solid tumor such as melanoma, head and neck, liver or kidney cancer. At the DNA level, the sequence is TGCGCCAGCAGCCCTCGGGGGCCTAATCAGCCCCAGCATTTT. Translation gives CASSPRGPNQPQHF. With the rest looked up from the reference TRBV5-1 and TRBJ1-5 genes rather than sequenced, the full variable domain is KAGVTQTPRYLIKTRGQQVTLSCSPISGHRSVSWYQQTPGQGLQFLFEYFSETQRNKGNFPGRFSGRQFSNSRSEMNVSTLELGDSALYLCASSPRGPNQPQHFGDGTRLSIL.